This T cell receptor (beta chain) was profiled in a study of blood T cell repertoires in COVID-19 (dated by TCRdb to the early 2020s). The study in broad terms: Samples from collaborators originated in the United States, Italy and Spain and spanned both the acute and convalescent phases of COVID-19. The prospective study material was composed of cDNA or gDNA derived from T cells, B-cell-depleted T cells, or PBMCs. The dataset comprised deeply sampled blood TCRbeta repertoires from subjects exposed to, actively infected with, or recovered from COVID-19. A freely available public database, intended as a resource for researchers studying the immune response to SARS-CoV-2, is where the repertoires were released. Samples came from the ongoing ImmuneRACE study (first 160 participants) plus 1,254 subjects from 6 global collaborators. The sample metadata nearly always contained a de-identified subject ID, COVID-19 status, age in years and sex. Where HLA class I and class II types were available, the types were taken from metadata supplied by the sample provider, not from assay-based typing.

The full study reports these points: How much clinical and demographic metadata was included differed by source and by participant, and the metadata was provided uncurated.

TCRbeta CDR3 regions were amplified from genomic DNA using the immunoSEQ Assay, a bias-controlled multiplex PCR. Turning to the authors' computational methods: The number of nucleated cells in each sample was estimated by amplification of reference gene primers within the assay. To quantify the absolute abundance of each unique TCRbeta CDR3 rearrangement, sequence reads were collapsed and filtered. For each sample, productive Simpson clonality was calculated by taking the square root of Simpson's diversity index across productive rearrangements. TCRdb mirrors the immuneACCESS table, restricted to in-frame sequences. Some clones are absent from its copies; in checked studies, under half trace to an unresolved V gene, and the reason for the others is unknown. V, J and clone size are those of that table, while D and trimming were read from the DNA. The sample yields about 64,000 clones; around nine tenths were counted once. In total, the top ten clones hold under 5% of the sample.

About this clone itself: This clone's antigen is unknown. No per-base quality is available; no much larger clone lies one base away.

The collaborating institutions used their own protocols to collect whole blood in K2EDTA tubes. For TCRbeta analysis, collaborators shipped samples as frozen whole blood, isolated PBMCs, or DNA extracted from either of those sample types. CDR1 and CDR2, per the germline V gene, are LGHNA and YSLEER. The V end loses 4 bases and the J end loses 3 bases, and a stretch of 13 bases separates them. Taken from cysteine to phenylalanine, the CDR3 has 15 residues. Only the CDR3 part of the read is kept: 45 bases, read in frame from the first base. The source is an older man with acute or convalescent COVID-19. The source material was peripheral blood. The chain is made from TRBV4-3 and TRBJ1-3; TRBD1 is perhaps the D gene, given 5 matching bases. The CDR3 corresponds to CASSPSWGGGNTIYF. The bases are TGCGCCAGCAGCCCCAGCTGGGGCGGTGGAAACACCATATATTTT.